Below, 2 T cell receptor beta chains from the same sample are listed, as sequenced in a study of shared clonotypes between healthy human individuals (dated by TCRdb to 2020 to 2022). Library prep was done by the immunoSEQ multiplex PCR assay. The source is immuneACCESS, and TCRdb retained only in-frame sequences with V and J called. Part of the clones is not carried over; for the studies checked, unresolved V genes explain less than half of this, and the remainder is unexplained. This sample comprises over a million clones, approximately 78% of them detected only once. Of the sample, 0.5% to 0.65% falls within the top ten clones. Input material: memory CD4+ T cells from PBMCs. The cell subset or site label corresponds to: CD45RA-negative fraction. The receptors were gathered from a young man in good health. Some clones in this sample may be carry-over from other donors' samples.

This clone occurred a few times. The CDR3 loop is CASSLRRGSYNEQFF. CDR3 nucleotide sequence: TGTGCCAGCAGCTTGCGCAGGGGATCCTACAATGAGCAGTTCTTC. The V and J genes are TRBV5-8 and TRBJ2-1, with D perhaps matching TRBD1 (6 bases). Germline loops: CDR1 SGHTS, CDR2 YDEGEE. Trimming took 1 base from V and 1 from J, leaving 9 bases between them. This CDR3 contains 15 residues.

This clone occurred once. This sequence joins TRBV18 and TRBJ1-2; D may be TRBD1 (5 bases). The length of the CDR3 is 14 residues. The germline V and J ends were trimmed by 5 bases and 5 bases, with 15 bases remaining between them. Germline lookup yields CDR1 KGHSH and CDR2 LQKENI. Here the CDR3 reads CASSASREGYGYTF. The CDR3 nucleotides are TGTGCCAGCTCAGCCTCAAGGGAGGGGTATGGCTACACCTTC.